The 31 T cell receptor beta chains in this list originate from one sample, sequenced in a study of monozygotic twins with inflammatory bowel disease. One entry per CDR3 protein, without DNA, is what TCRdb gives after re-calling the 5' RACE reads. The sample includes about 380,000 distinct CDR3 sequences. Sequencing was carried out using blood. These receptors were collected from a human donor with ulcerative colitis or Crohn's disease, or a healthy co-twin of an affected twin (not recorded which).

V and J are TRBV12-3 or TRBV12-4 and TRBJ2-3; TCRdb returns TRBD1, unconfirmable since there is no DNA. There are 16 residues in the CDR3. Here the CDR3 reads CASIRGGTGGTDTQYF.

This chain uses TRBV20-1 with TRBJ1-6; checking the TCRdb D call of TRBD1 is not possible without DNA. The CDR3 loop spans 15 amino acids. Germline V gives CDR1 DFQATT, CDR2 SNEGSKA (reference sequence). This CDR3 is CSARTAGQSNSPLHF.

This chain joins TRBV5-1 and TRBJ2-1; TCRdb reports TRBD2, a call that lacks DNA to check it against. The CDR3 totals 17 residues. Germline V gene sequence: CDR1 SGHRS, CDR2 YFSETQ. The chain's CDR3 is CASSLGAGGFSYNEQFF.

The chain joins TRBV9 to TRBJ2-1; lacking DNA, the TRBD1 call made by TCRdb goes unchecked. The germline V gene encodes CDR1 SGDLS and CDR2 YYNGEE. The CDR3 length is 15 residues. Here the CDR3 reads CASTGGGNPYNEQFF.

This chain joins TRBV7-2 and TRBJ2-7; TCRdb outputs TRBD1, but without DNA this stays unchecked. Germline assignment: CDR1 SGHTA and CDR2 FQGNSA. The CDR3 has 14 residues. CDR3 region: CASRVPGQGYEQYF. The full variable domain, with the rest looked up from reference TRBV7-2 and TRBJ2-7, is GAGVSQSPSNKVTEKGKDVELRCDPISGHTALYWYRQSLGQGLEFLIYFQGNSAPDKSGLPSDRFSAERTGGSVSTLTIQRTQQEDSAVYLCASRVPGQGYEQYFGPGTRLTVT.

The chain's CDR3 is CASSFGRSGAGGEKLFF. The chain couples TRBV7-9 to TRBJ1-4; TCRdb proposes TRBD1, but this gene call is untestable without DNA. The CDR3 contains 17 residues. CDR1 SEHNR and CDR2 FQNEAQ come from the germline V gene (reference sequence).

This rearrangement joins TRBV3-1 to TRBJ1-2; lacking DNA, the TRBD1 call made by TCRdb goes unchecked. Germline CDR1 reads LGHDT; CDR2 reads YNNKEL (reference sequence). There are 14 residues in the CDR3. CDR3 in amino acids: CASSQGIGQSPYTF.

The chain carries TRBV7-9 and TRBJ1-6. Germline assignment: CDR1 SEHNR and CDR2 FQNEAQ (reference sequence). CDR3 length equals 14 residues. The CDR3 sequence: CASSLSAYGSPLHF.

The chain employs TRBV9 and TRBJ1-4; the TRBD1 assignment by TCRdb is unverifiable without DNA. The CDR3 covers 14 residues. CDR1 is SGDLS, CDR2 YYNGEE, per germline. This chain's CDR3 is CASGRQGSNEKLFF.

The CDR3 protein is CASSQSLTSGGRTGELFF. The chain joins TRBV4-2 to TRBJ2-2; absent DNA, TCRdb's TRBD2 call cannot be checked. The CDR3 runs to 18 residues. CDR1 is LGHNA and CDR2 is YNFKEQ in the germline V gene.

The chain employs TRBV19 and TRBJ1-5; checking the TCRdb D call of TRBD1 is not possible without DNA. Germline-derived CDR1 and CDR2 are LNHDA and SQIVND (reference sequence). The CDR3 loop spans 15 amino acids. CDR3 protein: CASKNAGQGRQPQHF.

The rearrangement joins TRBV10-3 to TRBJ2-5; TCRdb's assignment of TRBD2 cannot be checked, as there is no DNA. Germline-derived CDR1 and CDR2 are ENHRY and SYGVKD. CDR3 length: 15 residues. CDR3 sequence: CAISGLAGGPETQYF.

The V call is TRBV7-2, the J call TRBJ2-1; the D call from TCRdb, TRBD2, cannot be confirmed without DNA. This CDR3 contains 15 residues. Looked up from germline, CDR1 is SGHTA and CDR2 is FQGNSA. CDR3 residues: CASSGQAGPYNEQFF.

This chain uses TRBV7-2 with TRBJ2-3; TCRdb picks TRBD1, but there is no DNA to check that call. Germline V CDR1 and CDR2: SGHTA, FQGNSA. The CDR3 loop spans 15 amino acids. CDR3 residues: CASTRRGDQGDTQYF.

The chain has TRBV7-9 and TRBJ2-7; the D gene TCRdb calls, TRBD1, cannot be checked with no DNA. Germline lookup yields CDR1 SEHNR and CDR2 FQNEAQ (reference sequence). There are 15 residues in the CDR3. CDR3 in amino acids: CASSPYGTGYYEQYF.

The chain recombines TRBV29-1 with TRBJ2-2. Looked up from germline, CDR1 is SQVTM and CDR2 is ANQGSEA. The CDR3 sequence is 13 residues long. This CDR3 reads CSVVQHNTGELFF.

The J gene is TRBJ1-1, the V gene TRBV7-6; TCRdb outputs TRBD1, but without DNA this stays unchecked. CDR3 length: 16 residues. Germline V gene data show CDR1 as SGHVS and CDR2 as FNYEAQ. This CDR3 is CASSLGTGGMNTEAFF.

The gene calls are TRBV5-5 and TRBJ1-1; as DNA is missing, the TRBD1 call by TCRdb cannot be tested. The CDR3 spans 16 residues. The germline V gene has CDR1 SGHKS and CDR2 YYEKEE (reference sequence). The CDR3 spells CASIDPLQGRNTEAFF.

The CDR3 reads CSVEVFGANVLTF. The chain couples TRBV29-1 to TRBJ2-6. Germline V lookup: CDR1 SQVTM, CDR2 ANQGSEA. The CDR3 is made up of 13 amino acids. The full variable domain, its missing parts supplied by reference TRBV29-1 and TRBJ2-6, is SAVISQKPSRDICQRGTSLTIQCQVDSQVTMMFWYRQQPGQSLTLIATANQGSEATYESGFVIDKFPISRPNLTFSTLTVSNMSPEDSSIYLCSVEVFGANVLTFGAGSRLTVL.

The V call is TRBV5-1, the J call TRBJ2-5; TCRdb's D gene call, TRBD2, goes unchecked for lack of DNA. Germline V gene data show CDR1 as SGHRS and CDR2 as YFSETQ. CDR3 length: 18 amino acids. The chain's CDR3 is CASSSLDSGGAIQETQYF.

The rearrangement uses TRBV5-1 and TRBJ1-1; the TCRdb D gene call, TRBD1, has no DNA to confirm it. Germline-derived CDR1 and CDR2 are SGHRS and YFSETQ. This CDR3 comprises 15 residues. The CDR3 reads CASSTEPGGNTEAFF.

The chain recombines TRBV5-1 with TRBJ2-1; TCRdb designates TRBD2, a call that cannot be tested without DNA. The CDR3 contains 16 residues. Germline lookup yields CDR1 SGHRS and CDR2 YFSETQ. CDR3 amino acids: CASSPRVGSGNNEQFF.

The chain links TRBV28 to TRBJ2-1; no DNA is available, so the TRBD1 call from TCRdb remains unchecked. The CDR3 has 15 residues. The V gene's germline CDR1 is MDHEN and CDR2 SYDVKM. The CDR3 sequence: CASSLLTGVNNEQFF.

V gene TRBV6-2 or TRBV6-3 combines with J gene TRBJ2-7; TCRdb's D call of TRBD1 is untestable without DNA. The CDR3 is made up of 15 amino acids. The V gene's germline CDR1 is MNHEY and CDR2 SVGEGT. The CDR3 sequence: CASSYPTGMIYEQYF.

The chain uses TRBV5-6 and TRBJ1-5; lacking DNA, the TRBD1 call made by TCRdb goes unchecked. Germline V CDR1 and CDR2: SGHDT, YYEEEE. The CDR3 has 16 amino acids. The CDR3 sequence: CASSASGTGLNQPQHF.

The chain has TRBV20-1 and TRBJ2-1; with no DNA, the TCRdb D assignment of TRBD2 cannot be verified. The germline CDR1 and CDR2 sequences are DFQATT and SNEGSKA (reference sequence). The CDR3 runs 14 residues. The CDR3 sequence is CSARAGGTYNEQFF.

The V call is TRBV18, the J call TRBJ1-2; TCRdb lists TRBD1, though no DNA is available to test this call. Germline loops: CDR1 KGHSH, CDR2 LQKENI. This CDR3 spans 14 amino acids. CDR3: CASSRGTGEEGYTF.

V is TRBV4-3 and J is TRBJ2-5. CDR3 length: 15 residues. In germline, CDR1 is LGHNA, CDR2 YSLEER. This CDR3 reads CASSQDLTVSETQYF.

This chain joins TRBV5-4 and TRBJ2-1; absent DNA, TCRdb's TRBD2 call cannot be checked. CDR1 is SGHNT, CDR2 YYREEE, per germline (reference sequence). The CDR3 spans 16 residues. CDR3 region: CASSLGGLAGYNEQFF.

The chain is built from TRBV5-6 and TRBJ2-5; lacking DNA, the TRBD1 call made by TCRdb goes unchecked. CDR3 length equals 14 residues. Germline values: CDR1 SGHDT, CDR2 YYEEEE. The CDR3 is CASRRTGRQETQYF.

J is TRBJ1-1 and V is TRBV20-1; TCRdb names TRBD1, which stays unverified in the absence of DNA. CDR3 length: 16 amino acids. Germline values: CDR1 DFQATT, CDR2 SNEGSKA (reference sequence). CDR3 loop: CSATRQGASFNTEAFF.